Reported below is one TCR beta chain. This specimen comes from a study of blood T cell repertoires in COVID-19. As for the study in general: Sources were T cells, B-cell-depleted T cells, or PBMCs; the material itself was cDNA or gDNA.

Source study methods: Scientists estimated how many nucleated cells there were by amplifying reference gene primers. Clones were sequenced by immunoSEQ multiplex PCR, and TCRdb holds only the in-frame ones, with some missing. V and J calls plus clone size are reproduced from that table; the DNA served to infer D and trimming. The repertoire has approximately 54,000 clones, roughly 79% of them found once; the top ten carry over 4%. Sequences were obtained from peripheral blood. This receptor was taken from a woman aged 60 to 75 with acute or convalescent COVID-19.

The DNA for the CDR3 is TGTGCCAGCTGGGACAGGGGGCTAGGGCAGCCCCAGCATTTT. Translation: CASWDRGLGQPQHF. The V and J genes are TRBV28 and TRBJ1-5; 12 nucleotides match TRBD1. The ends lost 8 bases at V and 7 bases at J; junction bases unmatched: 6. The germline gives CDR1 MDHEN, CDR2 SYDVKM. The CDR3 covers 14 residues.